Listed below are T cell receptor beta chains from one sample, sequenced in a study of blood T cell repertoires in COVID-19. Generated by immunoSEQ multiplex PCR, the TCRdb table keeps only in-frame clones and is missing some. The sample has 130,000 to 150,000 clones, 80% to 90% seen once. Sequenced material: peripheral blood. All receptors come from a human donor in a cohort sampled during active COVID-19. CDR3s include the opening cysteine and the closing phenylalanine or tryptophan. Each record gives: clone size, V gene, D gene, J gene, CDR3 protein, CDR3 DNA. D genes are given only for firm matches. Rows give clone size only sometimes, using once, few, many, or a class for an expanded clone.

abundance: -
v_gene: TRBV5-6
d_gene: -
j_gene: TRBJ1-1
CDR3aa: CASSLGGNTEAFF
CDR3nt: TGTGCCAGCAGCTTGGGAGGGAACACTGAAGCTTTCTTT

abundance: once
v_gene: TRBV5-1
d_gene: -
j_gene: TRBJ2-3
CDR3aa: CASRISGSSTDTQYF
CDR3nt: TGCGCCAGCAGGATATCCGGGTCTAGCACAGATACGCAGTATTTT

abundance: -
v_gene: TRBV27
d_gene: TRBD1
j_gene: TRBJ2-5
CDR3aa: CASSLLGTGKETQYF
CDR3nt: TGTGCCAGCAGTTTATTAGGGACAGGGAAAGAGACCCAGTACTTC

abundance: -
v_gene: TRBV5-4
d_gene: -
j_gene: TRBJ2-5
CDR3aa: CASSLVGAETQYF
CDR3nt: TGTGCCAGCAGCTTGGTAGGGGCTGAGACCCAGTACTTC

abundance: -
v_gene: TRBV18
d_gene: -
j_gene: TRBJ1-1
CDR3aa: CASSPQGWWDTEAFF
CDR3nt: TGTGCCAGCTCACCTCAGGGCTGGTGGGACACTGAAGCTTTCTTT

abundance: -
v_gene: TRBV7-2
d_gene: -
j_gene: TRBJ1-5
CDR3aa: CASSEGASNQPQHF
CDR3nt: TGTGCCAGCAGCGAAGGGGCCTCCAATCAGCCCCAGCATTTT

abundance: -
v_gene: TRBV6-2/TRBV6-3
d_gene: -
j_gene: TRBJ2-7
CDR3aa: CASSWTTVYEQYF
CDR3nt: TGTGCCAGCAGTTGGACGACAGTTTACGAGCAGTACTTC

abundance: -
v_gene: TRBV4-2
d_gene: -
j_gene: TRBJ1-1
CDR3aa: CASSQDRAPGSGTEAFF
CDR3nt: TGTGCCAGCAGCCAAGACCGGGCTCCAGGGTCCGGCACTGAAGCTTTCTTT

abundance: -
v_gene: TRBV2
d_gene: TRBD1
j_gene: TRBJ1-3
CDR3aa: CASRGQGKAGGNTIYF
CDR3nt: TGTGCCAGCAGGGGACAGGGGAAGGCAGGTGGAAACACCATATATTTT

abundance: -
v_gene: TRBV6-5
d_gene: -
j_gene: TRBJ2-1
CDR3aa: CASSYSRYNEQFF
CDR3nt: TGTGCCAGCAGTTACTCGAGGTACAATGAGCAGTTCTTC

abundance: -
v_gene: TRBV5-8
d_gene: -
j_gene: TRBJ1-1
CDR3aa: CASSSITAFF
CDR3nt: TGTGCCAGCAGCTCTATAACAGCTTTCTTT

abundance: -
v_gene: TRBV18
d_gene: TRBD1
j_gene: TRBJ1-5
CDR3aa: CASSHYPGQGFLNNQPQHF
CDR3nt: TGTGCCAGCTCTCATTACCCGGGACAGGGATTTTTGAACAATCAGCCCCAGCATTTT

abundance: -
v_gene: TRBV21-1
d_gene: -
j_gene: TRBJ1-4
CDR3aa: CASSRGVNEKLFF
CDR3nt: TGTGCCAGCAGCCGGGGGGTTAATGAAAAACTGTTTTTT

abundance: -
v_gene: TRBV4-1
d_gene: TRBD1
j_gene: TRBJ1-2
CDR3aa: CASSQEGQSYGYTF
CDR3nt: TGCGCCAGCAGCCAAGAGGGACAGTCTTATGGCTACACCTTC

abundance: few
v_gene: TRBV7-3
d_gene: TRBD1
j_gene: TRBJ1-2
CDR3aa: CASSPDRNYGYTF
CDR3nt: TGTGCCAGCAGCCCGGACAGGAACTATGGCTACACCTTC

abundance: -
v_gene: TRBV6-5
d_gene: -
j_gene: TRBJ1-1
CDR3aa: CASSPPGGGGTEAFF
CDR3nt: TGTGCCAGCAGCCCACCCGGGGGGGGCGGAACTGAAGCTTTCTTT

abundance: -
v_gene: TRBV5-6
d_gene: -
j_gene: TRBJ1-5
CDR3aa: CASSWGLLNQPQHF
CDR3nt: TGTGCCAGCAGCTGGGGACTTCTCAATCAGCCCCAGCATTTT

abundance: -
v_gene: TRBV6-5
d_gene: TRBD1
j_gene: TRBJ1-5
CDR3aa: CASSRQGTEQPQHF
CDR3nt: TGTGCCAGCAGCCGACAGGGGACGGAACAGCCCCAGCATTTT

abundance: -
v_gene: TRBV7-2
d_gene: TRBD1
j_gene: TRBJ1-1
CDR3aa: CASSPRTGTGIGAFF
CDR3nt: TGTGCCAGCAGCCCACGGACAGGAACTGGGATCGGAGCTTTCTTT

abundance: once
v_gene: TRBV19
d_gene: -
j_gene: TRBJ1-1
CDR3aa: CASSITGAWNTEAFF
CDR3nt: TGTGCCAGTAGTATTACGGGAGCATGGAACACTGAAGCTTTCTTT

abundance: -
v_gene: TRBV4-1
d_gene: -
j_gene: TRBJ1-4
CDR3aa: CASSQDPGFITKLFF
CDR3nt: TGCGCCAGCAGCCAAGATCCGGGGTTTATAACAAAACTGTTTTTT

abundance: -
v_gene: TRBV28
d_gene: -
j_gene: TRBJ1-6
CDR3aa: CASGLRRSPLHF
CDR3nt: TGTGCCAGCGGGCTCAGGCGTTCACCCCTCCACTTT

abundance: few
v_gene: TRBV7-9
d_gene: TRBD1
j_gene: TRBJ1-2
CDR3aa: CASSLAGGEGTAFGYGYTF
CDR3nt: TGTGCCAGCAGCTTAGCTGGGGGTGAAGGGACAGCCTTTGGGTATGGCTACACCTTC

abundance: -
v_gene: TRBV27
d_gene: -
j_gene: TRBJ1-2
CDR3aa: CASSFQGTGGYTF
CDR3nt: TGTGCCAGCAGTTTTCAGGGGACGGGTGGCTACACCTTC

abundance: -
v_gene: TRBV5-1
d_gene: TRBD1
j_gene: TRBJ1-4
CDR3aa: CASRVVGGASNEKLFF
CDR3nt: TGCGCCAGCAGGGTGGTAGGGGGCGCGAGTAATGAAAAACTGTTTTTT

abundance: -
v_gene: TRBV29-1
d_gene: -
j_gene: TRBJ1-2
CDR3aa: CSVEEGNYGYTF
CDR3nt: TGCAGCGTTGAGGAGGGTAACTATGGCTACACCTTC

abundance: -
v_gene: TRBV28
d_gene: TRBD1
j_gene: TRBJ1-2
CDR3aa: CASSIQGYGYTF
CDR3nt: TGTGCCAGCAGTATACAGGGGTATGGCTACACCTTC

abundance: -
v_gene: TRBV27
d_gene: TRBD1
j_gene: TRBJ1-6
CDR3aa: CASSQDRGLSSPLHF
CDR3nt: TGTGCCAGCAGCCAGGACAGGGGGCTCAGTTCACCCCTCCACTTT

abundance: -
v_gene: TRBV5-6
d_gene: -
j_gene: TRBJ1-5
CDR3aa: CASSLAGPQGNQPQHF
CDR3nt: TGTGCCAGCAGCTTGGCAGGGCCCCAAGGGAATCAGCCCCAGCATTTT

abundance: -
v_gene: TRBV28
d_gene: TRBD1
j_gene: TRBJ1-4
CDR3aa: CASSLWRGQGINEKLFF
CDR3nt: TGTGCCAGCAGTTTGTGGCGGGGACAGGGAATCAATGAAAAACTGTTTTTT

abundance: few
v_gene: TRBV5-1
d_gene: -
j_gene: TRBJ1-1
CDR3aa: CASSFDSNTEAFF
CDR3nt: TGCGCCAGCAGCTTTGACAGTAACACTGAAGCTTTCTTT

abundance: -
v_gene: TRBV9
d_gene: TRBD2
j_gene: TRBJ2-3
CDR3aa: CASSVGPAGGRDTQYF
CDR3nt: TGTGCCAGCAGCGTAGGGCCAGCGGGGGGTCGAGATACGCAGTATTTT

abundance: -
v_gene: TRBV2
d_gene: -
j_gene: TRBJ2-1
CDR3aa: CALGGESSYNEQFF
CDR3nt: TGTGCCCTAGGCGGGGAAAGCTCCTACAATGAGCAGTTCTTC

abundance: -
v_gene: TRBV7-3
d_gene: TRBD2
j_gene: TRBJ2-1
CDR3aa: CASSPGLAGVPFYNEQFF
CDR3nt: TGTGCCAGCAGCCCCGGACTAGCGGGGGTGCCATTCTACAATGAGCAGTTCTTC

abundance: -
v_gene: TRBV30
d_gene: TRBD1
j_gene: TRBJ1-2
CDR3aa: CAWSTGTGINGYTF
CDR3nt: TGTGCCTGGAGTACCGGGACAGGGATAAATGGCTACACCTTC

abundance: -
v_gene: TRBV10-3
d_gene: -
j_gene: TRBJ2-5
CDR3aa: CAITRELQETQYF
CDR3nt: TGTGCCATCACGAGGGAACTGCAAGAGACCCAGTACTTC

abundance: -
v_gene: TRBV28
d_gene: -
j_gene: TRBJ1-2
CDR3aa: CASSFQPGGGAYGYTF
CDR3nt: TGTGCCAGCAGTTTTCAACCGGGGGGGGGCGCCTATGGCTACACCTTC

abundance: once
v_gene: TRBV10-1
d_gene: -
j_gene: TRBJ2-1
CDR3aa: CASSESTGKQFF
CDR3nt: TGCGCCAGCAGTGAGTCGACCGGGAAGCAGTTCTTC

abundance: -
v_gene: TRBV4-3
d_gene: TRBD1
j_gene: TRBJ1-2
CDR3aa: CASSQDIGGQLVYGYTF
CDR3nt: TGCGCCAGCAGCCAAGATATCGGGGGACAGTTAGTCTATGGCTACACCTTC

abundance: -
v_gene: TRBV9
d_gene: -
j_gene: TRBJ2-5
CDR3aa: CASSSPYQETQYF
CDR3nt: TGTGCCAGCAGCTCCCCCTACCAAGAGACCCAGTACTTC

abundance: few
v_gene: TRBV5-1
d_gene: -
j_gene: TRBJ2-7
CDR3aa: CASSLEGQGGGEQYF
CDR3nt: TGCGCCAGCAGCTTGGAAGGTCAGGGGGGTGGCGAGCAGTACTTC

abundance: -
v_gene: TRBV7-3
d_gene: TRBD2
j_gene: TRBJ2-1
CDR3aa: CASRPGTSGSYNEQFF
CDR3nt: TGTGCCAGCAGACCCGGGACTAGCGGTTCCTACAATGAGCAGTTCTTC

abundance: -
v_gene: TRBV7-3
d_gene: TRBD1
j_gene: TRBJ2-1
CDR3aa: CASSTGQYNEQFF
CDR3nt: TGTGCCAGCAGTACGGGACAGTACAATGAGCAGTTCTTC

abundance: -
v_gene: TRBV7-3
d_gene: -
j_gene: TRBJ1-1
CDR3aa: CASSPWAGRVTEAFF
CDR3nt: TGTGCCAGCAGCCCTTGGGCAGGGAGGGTCACTGAAGCTTTCTTT

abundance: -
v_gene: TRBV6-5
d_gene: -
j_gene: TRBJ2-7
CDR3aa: CASSRTRGYEQYF
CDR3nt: TGTGCCAGCAGCCGAACTCGGGGTTACGAGCAGTACTTC

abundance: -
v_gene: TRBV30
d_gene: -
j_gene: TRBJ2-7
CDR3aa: CAGDPGERYEQYF
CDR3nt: TGTGCCGGGGACCCCGGGGAGAGGTACGAGCAGTACTTC

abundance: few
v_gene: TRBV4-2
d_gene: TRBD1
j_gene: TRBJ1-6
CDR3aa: CASSPPDRDNSPLHF
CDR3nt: TGTGCCAGCAGTCCTCCCGACAGGGACAATTCACCCCTCCACTTT

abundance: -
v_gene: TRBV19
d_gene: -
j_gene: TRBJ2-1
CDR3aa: CASSRRTAYNEQFF
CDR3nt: TGTGCCAGTAGTCGACGAACAGCTTACAATGAGCAGTTCTTC

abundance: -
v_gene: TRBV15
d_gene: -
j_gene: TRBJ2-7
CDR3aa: CATSRDRGSSYEQYF
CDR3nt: TGTGCCACCAGCAGAGATCGGGGGAGCTCCTACGAGCAGTACTTC

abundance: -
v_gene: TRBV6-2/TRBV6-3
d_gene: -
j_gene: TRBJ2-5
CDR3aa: CASSRTAEETQYF
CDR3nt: TGTGCCAGCAGTCGGACTGCTGAAGAGACCCAGTACTTC

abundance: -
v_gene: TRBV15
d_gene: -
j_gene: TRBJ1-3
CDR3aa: CATSRSWEARNTIYF
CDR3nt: TGTGCCACCAGCAGGTCGTGGGAGGCTCGGAACACCATATATTTT

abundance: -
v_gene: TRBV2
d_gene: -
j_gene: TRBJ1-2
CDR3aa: CASRQEGGGYTF
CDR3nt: TGTGCCAGCAGGCAGGAGGGAGGTGGCTACACCTTC

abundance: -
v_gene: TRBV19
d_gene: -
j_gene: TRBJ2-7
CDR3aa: CASSPAVYYEQYF
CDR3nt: TGTGCCAGTAGTCCCGCAGTATATTACGAGCAGTACTTC